The 21 T cell receptor beta chains listed next were all sequenced from one sample in a study of tissue T cells after allogeneic stem cell transplantation. Measured with immunoSEQ multiplex PCR; TCRdb has only the in-frame clones, and not every one. The sample yields about 12,000 clones, around three quarters seen once. The input for sequencing was tissue from the right colon, taken at autopsy. These TCRs come from a woman aged 18-55 years with breast cancer.

This chain links TRBV28 with TRBJ2-7; D is unclear. The CDR3 consists of 15 residues. The V and J ends lost 4 bases and 0 bases respectively, with 13 bases between them. The germline V gene has CDR1 MDHEN and CDR2 SYDVKM. The CDR3 nucleotides read TGTGCCAGCAGTTCCCCCCGGACGAACTCCTACGAGCAGTACTTC. As protein: CASSSPRTNSYEQYF.

V is TRBV5-5 and J is TRBJ2-7; 7 nucleotides agree with TRBD1. This CDR3 has 11 amino acids. The germline gives CDR1 SGHKS, CDR2 YYEKEE (reference sequence). Trimming removed 6 bases from V and 6 bases from J; junction bases left unmatched: 3. CDR3 amino acids: CASKGAVEQYF. The CDR3 DNA reads TGTGCCAGCAAGGGGGCGGTCGAGCAGTACTTC.

V is TRBV5-1 and J is TRBJ2-7; D is possibly TRBD2 (5 bases). There are 15 residues in the CDR3. Germline V gene data show CDR1 as SGHRS and CDR2 as YFSETQ. Trimming took 0 bases from V and 3 from J, leaving 13 bases between them. The CDR3 DNA follows: TGCGCCAGCAGCTTGGAGAGGGCTATAGGCTACGAGCAGTACTTC. Translation gives CASSLERAIGYEQYF.

This chain connects TRBV6-7 to TRBJ1-1; D uncertain. TRBV6-7 is marked as an open reading frame, function uncertain. Between the trimmed V and J ends, which lost 2 bases and 1 base, there was a span of 5 bases. There are 13 residues in the CDR3. The CDR3 DNA reads as TGTGCCAGCAGTTACCCGCCGAACACTGAAGCTTTCTTT. Protein sequence: CASSYPPNTEAFF.

The V gene is TRBV18, the J gene TRBJ1-1; D possibly corresponds to TRBD1 (5 bases). CDR3 length: 14 amino acids. V was trimmed by 4 bases and J by 1 base, leaving 10 bases between them. Germline-derived CDR1 and CDR2 are KGHSH and LQKENI. This chain's CDR3 is CASSRRDGNTEAFF. The CDR3 DNA reads TGTGCCAGCTCACGCCGGGACGGGAACACTGAAGCTTTCTTT.

This rearrangement joins TRBV14 to TRBJ1-2, with D hard to call. The germline gives CDR1 SGHDN, CDR2 FVKESK. CDR3 length: 14 amino acids. V was pared by 1 base and J by 8 bases, with 14 bases between. CDR3 protein: CASSQVEGPIGYTF. Here the CDR3 DNA reads TGTGCCAGCAGCCAAGTGGAAGGCCCTATCGGCTACACCTTC.

The chain recombines TRBV6-5 with TRBJ1-1, with a possible D match to TRBD1 (6 bases). This CDR3 region has 14 residues. Trimming shortened V by 6 bases and J by 0 bases, and 11 bases separated the two germline ends. Germline CDR1 is MNHEY and CDR2 is SVGAGI. The CDR3 DNA sequence: TGTGCCAGCAGCAGGGGTAATATGAACACTGAAGCTTTCTTT. Its translation: CASSRGNMNTEAFF.

V and J are TRBV18 and TRBJ2-3; no reliable D call. The CDR3 covers 13 residues. Looked up from germline, CDR1 is KGHSH and CDR2 is LQKENI. Trimming took 4 bases from V and 0 from J, leaving 5 bases between them. The CDR3 loop is CASSLMSTDTQYF. The CDR3 bases are TGTGCCAGCTCACTTATGAGCACAGATACGCAGTATTTT.

The J gene is TRBJ2-7, the V gene TRBV12-3 or TRBV12-4; the D gene is possibly TRBD1 (5 bases). CDR3 length equals 13 residues. Trimming removed 5 bases from V and 1 base from J, with 9 bases in between. Here the CDR3 reads CASSVGQSYEQYF. The CDR3 DNA sequence: TGTGCCAGCAGTGTCGGACAATCCTACGAGCAGTACTTC.

This clone occurred once. This sequence joins TRBV4-3 and TRBJ2-6, with D possibly matching TRBD2 (6 bases). V was trimmed by 1 base and J by 1 base, leaving 17 bases between them. This CDR3 contains 19 residues. Germline V gives CDR1 LGHNA, CDR2 YSLEER. The CDR3 sequence: CASSQGIGGEESGANVLTF. CDR3 DNA: TGCGCCAGCAGCCAAGGTATCGGGGGAGAGGAGTCTGGGGCCAACGTCCTGACTTTC.

CDR3 amino acids: CSASDSGEETQYF. Here the CDR3 DNA reads TGCAGTGCTAGTGACAGTGGGGAGGAGACCCAGTACTTC. V gene TRBV20-1 combines with J gene TRBJ2-5; D tentatively reads TRBD1 or TRBD2 (5 bases each). This CDR3 spans 13 amino acids. Per the germline V gene, CDR1 is DFQATT and CDR2 is SNEGSKA (reference sequence). The V end was cut by 3 bases, the J end by 5 bases, with 13 bases between.

This clone appeared once. The J gene is TRBJ1-1, the V gene TRBV19; a possible D gene is TRBD1 (5 bases). Germline values: CDR1 LNHDA, CDR2 SQIVND (reference sequence). The length of the CDR3 is 15 residues. V was pared by 4 bases and J by 0 bases, with 12 bases between. CDR3 sequence (DNA): TGTGCCAGTAGTACCCTCCAGACAGTGAACACTGAAGCTTTCTTT. It codes for CASSTLQTVNTEAFF.

The rearrangement joins TRBV27 to TRBJ1-1, with D perhaps TRBD1 (6 bases). V lost 6 bases and J lost 4, with 12 bases in between. This CDR3 spans 13 amino acids. Germline values: CDR1 MNHEY, CDR2 SMNVEV (reference sequence). The CDR3, as DNA: TGTGCCAGCAGGTACCAGGGGCTCACTGAAGCTTTCTTT. This encodes CASRYQGLTEAFF.

The J gene is TRBJ2-7, the V gene TRBV25-1, with D maybe TRBD1 (5 bases). Germline V gene sequence: CDR1 MGHDK, CDR2 SYGVNS. The CDR3 has 15 amino acids. The V gene lost 0 bases and the J gene lost 4 bases, with 13 bases spanning the gap. CDR3 sequence: CASSEYTGSEYEQYF. In nucleotides, the CDR3 is TGTGCCAGCAGTGAATACACAGGTTCTGAGTACGAGCAGTACTTC.

This chain uses TRBV9 with TRBJ2-7; D gene unclear. From germline, CDR1 is SGDLS and CDR2 YYNGEE. V lost 0 bases to trimming and J lost 6 bases, with 16 bases between them. CDR3 length: 15 amino acids. CDR3 nucleotides: TGTGCCAGCAGCGTAGTCCCCCAAGCGTACTCCGAGCAGTACTTC. This translates into CASSVVPQAYSEQYF.

J is TRBJ1-2 and V is TRBV5-5, with no clear D. The CDR3 loop spans 15 amino acids. Trimming removed 2 bases from V and 0 bases from J, with 11 bases in between. Germline loops: CDR1 SGHKS, CDR2 YYEKEE (reference sequence). The CDR3 region has the DNA TGTGCCAGCAGCTTTTCTGGAACTTCTAACTATGGCTACACCTTC. It encodes CASSFSGTSNYGYTF. The variable domain in full, completed from reference TRBV5-5 and TRBJ1-2, reads DAGVTQSPTHLIKTRGQQVTLRCSPISGHKSVSWYQQVLGQGPQFIFQYYEKEERGRGNFPDRFSARQFPNYSSELNVNALLLGDSALYLCASSFSGTSNYGYTFGSGTRLTVV.

This clone was recorded a few times. V usage is TRBV7-9 and J usage is TRBJ1-5; tentatively, D is TRBD1 (6 bases). The CDR3 sequence is 15 residues long. V lost 1 base and J 5 bases, leaving 12 bases between the germline ends. The V gene's germline CDR1 is SEHNR and CDR2 FQNEAQ (reference sequence). CDR3: CASSLDAAGDQPQHF. Here the CDR3 DNA reads TGTGCCAGCAGCTTAGATGCGGCAGGGGATCAGCCCCAGCATTTT.

Only one count was recorded for this clone. The chain recombines TRBV11-3 with TRBJ2-7; no clear D. This CDR3 region has 15 residues. Germline V gives CDR1 SGHNT, CDR2 YENEEA. V gave up 5 bases and J gave up 4 bases, with 18 bases separating them. The CDR3 DNA sequence: TGTGCCAGCAGCACCGACACGAGGCCCAGATACGAGCAGTACTTC. This gives the protein CASSTDTRPRYEQYF.

The V and J genes are TRBV3-1 (or the pseudogene TRBV3-2) and TRBJ1-1; D is perhaps TRBD1 (6 bases). Germline values: CDR1 LGHDT, CDR2 YNNKEL (reference sequence). Trimming removed 1 base at V and 5 bases at J, with 14 bases between. CDR3 size: 15 residues. The CDR3 nucleotides are TGTGCCAGCAGCCAAGGGTCACAGGGTGGTACTGAAGCTTTCTTT. This encodes CASSQGSQGGTEAFF.

This clone was observed a handful of times. The chain is built from TRBV19 and TRBJ2-5; weak D call: TRBD1 (6 bases). CDR3 length equals 14 residues. Trimming pared 1 base from V and 5 bases from J, leaving 11 bases between. Germline V gene lookup returns CDR1 LNHDA and CDR2 SQIVND (reference sequence). The CDR3 region has the DNA TGTGCCAGTAGTATAGCCCCAAGGGGGGAGACCCAGTACTTC. Protein: CASSIAPRGETQYF.

The sample holds one count of this clone. CDR3 in amino acids: CASSPQGPSRYNTEAFF. The CDR3 DNA reads TGTGCCAGCAGCCCGCAGGGACCGTCGCGGTACAACACTGAAGCTTTCTTT. The chain has TRBV7-8 and TRBJ1-1, with D perhaps TRBD1 (5 bases). The CDR3 consists of 17 residues. CDR1 is SGHVS and CDR2 is FQNEAQ in the germline V gene. Trimming removed 5 bases from V and 2 bases from J, with 21 bases in between.